These T cell receptor beta chains were read from a single sample in a study of cytomegalovirus exposure and HLA in healthy donors. Clones were sequenced by immunoSEQ multiplex PCR, and TCRdb holds only the in-frame ones, with some missing. The data contain hundreds of thousands of clones, roughly 85% of them singletons. The sequenced material came from PBMCs. The source is a man between 18 and 35 years old in good health and CMV-seronegative. The CDR3 runs from the conserved cysteine through the conserved F or W. The D gene is left open where the match is weak.

J: TRBJ1-6; D: .; V: TRBV12-5; CDR3: CASGYDSPSSYNSPLHF
J: TRBJ2-3; D: .; V: TRBV2; CDR3: CASSVEDGYTDTQYF
J: TRBJ2-5; D: TRBD1; V: TRBV6-6; CDR3: CASSYRTGPETQYF
J: TRBJ2-1; D: .; V: TRBV7-9; CDR3: CASSLQGIDWKSYNEQFF
J: TRBJ2-2; D: TRBD1; V: TRBV4-3; CDR3: CASSQDRGQGINTGELFF
J: TRBJ1-5; D: .; V: TRBV18; CDR3: CASSPEGGNQPQHF
J: TRBJ1-1; D: TRBD1; V: TRBV28; CDR3: CASSPWTGLKNTEAFF
J: TRBJ2-7; D: TRBD2; V: TRBV19; CDR3: CASSTAGLPTYEQYF
J: TRBJ2-3; D: .; V: TRBV5-1; CDR3: CASSLWTSTDTQYF
J: TRBJ2-7; D: TRBD1; V: TRBV28; CDR3: CASSQGQAPTYEQYF
J: TRBJ1-4; D: TRBD1; V: TRBV7-8; CDR3: CASSPTGTGGSNEKLFF
J: TRBJ2-2; D: .; V: TRBV6-6; CDR3: CASSYSMGDKTGELFF
J: TRBJ2-7; D: TRBD1; V: TRBV19; CDR3: CASMSRVGQGFSEQYF
J: TRBJ2-2; D: .; V: TRBV7-9; CDR3: CSSLLIDRSHTGELFF
J: TRBJ1-1; D: .; V: TRBV28; CDR3: CASSLGRTVYTEAFF
J: TRBJ2-1; D: TRBD2; V: TRBV7-9; CDR3: CASSPHSGQGNEQFF
J: TRBJ2-2; D: TRBD1; V: TRBV9; CDR3: CASSVRTGANTGELFF
J: TRBJ1-2; D: .; V: TRBV4-3; CDR3: CASSQDRAGEGYTF
J: TRBJ1-2; D: TRBD1; V: TRBV30; CDR3: CAWGGTAPGQGDYGYTF
J: TRBJ2-1; D: .; V: TRBV4-3; CDR3: CASSQRGSPYNEQFF
J: TRBJ2-2; D: TRBD2; V: TRBV5-1; CDR3: CASSLLGSSGPTTRTGELFF
J: TRBJ2-1; D: TRBD2; V: TRBV9; CDR3: CASSALLAGGVVPSYNEQFF
J: TRBJ1-5; D: TRBD1; V: TRBV9; CDR3: CASSPGQGLSNQPQHF
J: TRBJ2-1; D: TRBD2; V: TRBV7-9; CDR3: CSSSHTSGVYNEQFF
J: TRBJ2-1; D: TRBD2; V: TRBV6-5; CDR3: CATLGGLAGDNEQFF
J: TRBJ2-7; D: .; V: TRBV11-3; CDR3: CASSSSYEQYF
J: TRBJ2-1; D: TRBD1; V: TRBV11-3; CDR3: CASSSLSGTGFNEQFF
J: .; D: TRBD2; V: TRBV5-1; CDR3: CASSSRTSGSYTYEQYF
J: TRBJ2-5; D: TRBD1; V: TRBV5-4; CDR3: CASSWDRRKETQYF
J: TRBJ2-5; D: TRBD1; V: TRBV18; CDR3: CASSQGQGESQYF
J: TRBJ2-5; D: TRBD1; V: TRBV18; CDR3: CASSGQGAETQYF
J: TRBJ2-7; D: TRBD2; V: TRBV28; CDR3: CASSSPGHGSGSIDEQYF
J: TRBJ1-1; D: .; V: TRBV11-3; CDR3: CASSLKNSEAFF
J: .; D: .; V: TRBV7-2; CDR3: CASSLGVGPLYEQYF
J: TRBJ1-5; D: .; V: TRBV19; CDR3: CASVGHYSNQPQHF
J: TRBJ1-2; D: .; V: TRBV15; CDR3: CATSWKTTNYGYTF
J: TRBJ1-1; D: .; V: TRBV6-1; CDR3: CASSEARDSSEAFF
J: .; D: TRBD1; V: TRBV5-4; CDR3: CASSLTGTGLYEQYF
J: TRBJ2-7; D: TRBD2; V: TRBV5-1; CDR3: CASSLVAGAYEQYF
J: TRBJ1-1; D: .; V: TRBV19; CDR3: CASSPGLHTEAFF
J: TRBJ2-5; D: .; V: TRBV20-1; CDR3: CSARGVETQYF
J: TRBJ2-2; D: TRBD1; V: TRBV18; CDR3: CASCTGVHGELFF
J: TRBJ2-5; D: .; V: TRBV5-1; CDR3: CASSLVLGGETQYF
J: TRBJ1-3; D: .; V: TRBV5-1; CDR3: CASSYGGGDSGNTIYF
J: TRBJ2-2; D: .; V: TRBV4-3; CDR3: CASSLREVGRAGELFF
J: TRBJ2-3; D: .; V: TRBV2; CDR3: CASTLQESGTDTQYF
J: TRBJ2-1; D: TRBD1; V: TRBV30; CDR3: CAWSVNRGDEQFF
J: TRBJ2-3; D: TRBD2; V: TRBV7-9; CDR3: CASRSTSGGTDTQYF
J: TRBJ2-7; D: TRBD2; V: TRBV4-2; CDR3: CASSQPNSGVAYEQYF
J: TRBJ1-5; D: TRBD1; V: TRBV19; CDR3: CASSWDRGFGQPQHF
J: TRBJ1-1; D: .; V: TRBV5-1; CDR3: CASRPPANGEAFF